This T cell receptor (beta chain) was sequenced in a study of human CD8 memory T cell subsets. UMI-labeled 5' RACE produced the TCR beta libraries. TCRdb re-analyzed the 5' RACE reads; it lists each CDR3 protein once, without DNA. The specimen's table records around 19,000 distinct CDR3 sequences. Judged by frequency, this clonotype is medium-sized (0.01 to 0.1%). Antigen: not known. Study findings and constraints: No chain other than the T cell receptor beta chain was sequenced. The authors found that stem-like memory and precursor exhausted T cell repertoires overlapped minimally.

This sequence originates from a human donor in good health. Sequenced sample: CD8+ T cells from PBMCs.

The CDR3 region is CASSQWGGPQETQYF. The chain combines TRBV3-1 with TRBJ2-5; the TCRdb call, TRBD2, lacks DNA for checking. This CDR3 region has 15 residues. Germline V gene data show CDR1 as LGHDT and CDR2 as YNNKEL (reference sequence).